This T cell receptor beta chain was observed in a study of blood T cell repertoires in COVID-19. For the study at large: COVID-19 samples, acute and convalescent, were from the United States, Italy and Spain. Sources were T cells, B-cell-depleted T cells, or PBMCs; the material itself was cDNA or gDNA.

V was shortened by 7 bases and J by 0 bases, with 15 bases between the two germline ends. Germline CDR1 reads SQVTM; CDR2 reads ANQGSEA. The CDR3 runs 15 residues. As processed by the authors: Reference gene primer amplification gave nucleated cell count estimates. The data were produced by immunoSEQ multiplex PCR, yet TCRdb's version contains in-frame clones alone and is incomplete. V and J calls and clone size follow that table, whereas D and trimming were derived from the DNA. There are 250,000 or so clones in the sample; 65% to 90% occur only once, and around 5% lies in the top ten. The chain recombines TRBV29-1 with TRBJ1-4; D is uncertain. Sequenced material: peripheral blood. The receptor was isolated from a woman between 65 and 79 years old with acute or convalescent COVID-19. The CDR3 is CSATTTSATNEKLFF. In nucleotides, the CDR3 is TGCAGCGCGACAACAACCTCCGCAACTAATGAAAAACTGTTTTTT.